The 3 T cell receptor beta chains below were found in one sample sequenced in a study of control samples from healthy donors and cancer patients. Sequencing was performed with immunoSEQ multiplex PCR; in TCRdb, only in-frame clones are kept and a portion is missing. The sample records 180,000 or so clones, 93% being singletons. Specimen: blood. Receptor source: a woman aged 55 to 70 in good health.

This chain connects TRBV11-3 to TRBJ2-3, with D hard to call. Trimming cost V 3 bases and J 6 bases, with 10 bases left between them. Per germline, CDR1 SGHNT and CDR2 YENEEA. CDR3 length equals 13 residues. The CDR3 sequence is CASSFDRSDTQYF. The CDR3 coding sequence is TGTGCCAGCAGCTTCGACCGTTCGGATACGCAGTATTTT.

The chain joins TRBV6-6 to TRBJ1-2, with a weak D call TRBD1 (5 bases). V was trimmed by 6 bases and J by 3 bases, leaving 11 bases between them. This CDR3 spans 13 amino acids. Germline V gene data show CDR1 as MNHNY and CDR2 as SVGAGI (reference sequence). CDR3 amino acids: CASRTRADYGYTF. In nucleotides, the CDR3 is TGTGCCAGCAGAACCAGGGCCGACTATGGCTACACCTTC.

The chain links TRBV18 to TRBJ1-2; tentatively, D is TRBD1 (5 bases). Trimming removed 0 bases at V and 7 bases at J, with 12 bases between. In germline, CDR1 is KGHSH, CDR2 LQKENI. The CDR3 runs to 14 residues. The CDR3 spells CASSPPGRVGGYTF. The CDR3 DNA reads as TGTGCCAGCTCACCACCGGGCAGGGTTGGTGGCTACACCTTC.